This T cell receptor beta chain was documented in a study of blood T cells in healthy people across ages. Regarding the study as a whole: Without sorted subsets, naive and antigen-experienced compartments could not be conclusively compared. Across the age range, TCR beta diversity per million T cells fell in a roughly linear way.

This CDR3 region has 14 residues. Per germline, CDR1 SGHDT and CDR2 YYEEEE. Using a J-beta primer mix together with a sample-barcoded 5' primer, a second PCR was run for about 6 to 12 cycles. Each TCR beta cDNA got a 12-nucleotide random molecular identifier. TCRdb re-called the 5' RACE reads through MiXCR, storing one row per CDR3 protein. The data show roughly 1.9 million distinct CDR3 sequences, about two fifths seen once. The total RNA that was extracted per sample amounted to at least 5.5 micrograms. This clonotype was seen only a few times. What it binds is not known. The genes are TRBV5-6 and TRBJ2-5; TRBD2 matches 8 bases. The J call could be wrong; TRBJ2-7 is a better fit for the DNA end. The sequence was obtained from a human donor in good health. Material: blood. The CDR3 DNA follows: TGTGCCAGCAGCGTAGCGGGGTTTGGGAACGAGCAGTACTTC. Encoded protein: CASSVAGFGNEQYF.